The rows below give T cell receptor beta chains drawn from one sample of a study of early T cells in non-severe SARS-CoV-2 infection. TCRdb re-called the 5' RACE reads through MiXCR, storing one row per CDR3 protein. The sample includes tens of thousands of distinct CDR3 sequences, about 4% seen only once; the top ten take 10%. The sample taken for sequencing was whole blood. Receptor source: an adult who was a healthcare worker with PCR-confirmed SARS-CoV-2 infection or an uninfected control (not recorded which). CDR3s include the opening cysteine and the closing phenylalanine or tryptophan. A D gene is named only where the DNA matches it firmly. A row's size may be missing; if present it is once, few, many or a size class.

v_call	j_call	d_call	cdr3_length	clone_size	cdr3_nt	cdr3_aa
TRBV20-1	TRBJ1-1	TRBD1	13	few	TGCAGTGCCCTAGGGACAGGGAACGCTGAAGCTTTCTTT	CSALGTGNAEAFF
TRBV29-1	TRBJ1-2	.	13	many	TGCAGCGTTGAAACAGGGATGGGCTATGGCTACACCTTC	CSVETGMGYGYTF
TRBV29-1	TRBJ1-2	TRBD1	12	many	TGCAGCGTGAGCTCGGGACAGCTTGGCTACACCTTC	CSVSSGQLGYTF
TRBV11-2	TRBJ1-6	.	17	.	TGTGCCAGCACCCCGCGGCCCCTCGGCTCCTATAATTCACCCCTCCACTTT	CASTPRPLGSYNSPLHF
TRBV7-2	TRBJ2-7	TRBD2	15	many	TGTGCCAGCAGCTCTTATGGGACTAGCGGGCTTGAGCAGTACTTC	CASSSYGTSGLEQYF
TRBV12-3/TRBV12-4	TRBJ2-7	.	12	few	TGTGCCAGCAGTTTCTTCGGGAGCGAGCAGTACTTC	CASSFFGSEQYF
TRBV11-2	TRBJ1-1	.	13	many	TGTGCCAGCAGCCTCGACAGTAACACTGAAGCTTTCTTT	CASSLDSNTEAFF
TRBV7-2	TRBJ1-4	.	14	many	TGTGCCAGCAGATCTCTGGTGGCTAATGAAAAACTGTTTTTT	CASRSLVANEKLFF
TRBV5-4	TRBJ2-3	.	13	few	TGTGCCAGCAGCTTGGCCTATGCAGATACGCAGTATTTT	CASSLAYADTQYF
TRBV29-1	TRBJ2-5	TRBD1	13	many	TGCAGCGTAGCCAAGACAGGGGCAGAGACCCAGTACTTC	CSVAKTGAETQYF
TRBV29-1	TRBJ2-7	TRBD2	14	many	TGCAGCGTTGAGCCCGGACTAGCGGGAGGTGAGCAGTACTTC	CSVEPGLAGGEQYF
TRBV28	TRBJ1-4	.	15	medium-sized	TGTGCCAGCAGTTTTGACCCTCGGGGAATAGAAAAACTGTTTTTT	CASSFDPRGIEKLFF
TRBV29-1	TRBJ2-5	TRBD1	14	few	TGCAGCGCTGCCGACAGGGTGTGGCAAGAGACCCAGTACTTC	CSAADRVWQETQYF
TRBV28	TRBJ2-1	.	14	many	TGTGCCAGCAGTTCCGGGACTCCCTACAATGAGCAGTTCTTC	CASSSGTPYNEQFF
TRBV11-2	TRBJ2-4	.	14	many	TGTGCCAGCAGCCCTAGGAGCGGTACGGACATTCAGTACTTC	CASSPRSGTDIQYF
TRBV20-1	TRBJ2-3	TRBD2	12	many	TGCAGTGTTCAGCGGGACACAGATACGCAGTATTTT	CSVQRDTDTQYF